One T cell receptor (beta chain) is described in this entry. Its antigen is as yet unknown. This sample stems from a study of response to subunit inactivated influenza vaccine. Findings and limits, study-wide: Few additional T cells are recruited per seasonal influenza vaccination, authors suggested.

TCRdb processed the RT-PCR reads anew with MiXCR; each CDR3 protein has one entry. The sample has hundreds of thousands of distinct CDR3 sequences, about 7.6% seen once. Trimming took off 3 bases at V and 3 bases at J, with 9 bases between the two ends. Looked up from germline, CDR1 is MDHEN and CDR2 is SYDVKM. The CDR3 has 13 residues. The source of this sequence is a man aged 50-75 years who received an inactivated influenza vaccine. This chain uses TRBV28 with TRBJ2-7, with D unresolved. The input for sequencing was PBMCs from blood, taken less than 25 months after vaccination. This CDR3 reads CASSFRHSYEQYF. The CDR3 DNA sequence: TGTGCCAGCAGTTTCCGTCACAGCTACGAGCAGTACTTC.